This passage covers 32 T cell receptor beta chains from one sample sequenced in a study of blood T cells in healthy people across ages. The use of a sample-barcoded 5' primer and a J-beta primer mix characterized a second PCR of 7 to 11 cycles. TCRdb processed the 5' RACE reads anew with MiXCR; each CDR3 protein has one entry. The sample records approximately 1.5 million distinct CDR3 sequences, 35% to 45% being singletons. The sequencing sample was made of blood. The source of these receptors is a woman under 30 in good health.

This clonotype was seen many times. The chain employs TRBV6-5 and TRBJ1-1; D remains ambiguous. The CDR3 runs to 14 residues. CDR1 is MNHEY and CDR2 is SVGAGI in the germline V gene. Trimming left V 0 bases short and J 1 base short, with 6 bases between. The CDR3 region has the DNA TGTGCCAGCAGTTACTCGACGGGGAACACTGAAGCTTTCTTT. It yields the protein CASSYSTGNTEAFF.

This clonotype appeared a few times. CDR3 bases: TGTGCCAGCAGCGTTCAGGGGGTAAACACTGAAGCTTTCTTT. Its translation is CASSVQGVNTEAFF. The V gene is TRBV6-1, the J gene TRBJ1-1, with TRBD1 matching 7 bases. V lost 6 bases, J lost 2 bases, and 6 bases stayed unmatched. The CDR3 totals 14 residues. CDR1 and CDR2 from the germline V gene are MNHNS and SASEGT.

The V call is TRBV20-1, the J call TRBJ2-7; unclear D gene. Trimming left V 0 bases short and J 3 bases short, with 9 bases between. In germline, CDR1 is DFQATT, CDR2 SNEGSKA (reference sequence). CDR3 length equals 13 residues. This CDR3 reads CSARDFSGYEQYF. In DNA, the CDR3 is TGCAGTGCTAGAGATTTCAGTGGCTACGAGCAGTACTTC.

V gene TRBV7-8 combines with J gene TRBJ2-3, with D possibly being TRBD1 or TRBD2 (6 bases each). V lost 3 bases, J lost 2 bases, and 21 bases lay in between. The CDR3 is made up of 18 amino acids. Germline V CDR1 and CDR2: SGHVS, FQNEAQ. CDR3 in DNA: TGTGCCAGCAGCTTCCGGGATAGGGGGACTCTGTACACAGATACGCAGTATTTT. Translated: CASSFRDRGTLYTDTQYF.

The chain combines TRBV11-2 with TRBJ1-2, with D perhaps matching TRBD1 (6 bases). Trimming pared 4 bases from V and 1 base from J, leaving 16 bases between. This CDR3 is built from 16 residues. Looked up from germline, CDR1 is SGHAT and CDR2 is FQNNGV. CDR3 in amino acids: CASSSWTEIFNYGYTF. CDR3 coding DNA: TGTGCCAGCAGCTCGTGGACAGAAATCTTTAACTATGGCTACACCTTC.

This clonotype was detected a few times. The chain uses TRBV20-1 and TRBJ2-7; TRBD2 matches at 12 bases. This CDR3 has 17 residues. V shed 5 bases, J shed 0 bases, and the junction held 11 bases outside the gene matches. CDR1 and CDR2 from the germline V gene are DFQATT and SNEGSKA (reference sequence). CDR3 sequence reads: CSAVPGLAGIPSYEQYF. CDR3 in DNA: TGCAGTGCTGTTCCAGGACTAGCGGGGATCCCCTCCTACGAGCAGTACTTC.

A few counts support this clonotype. V is TRBV28 and J is TRBJ2-3; 7 bases agree with TRBD1. The germline V gene has CDR1 MDHEN and CDR2 SYDVKM. The CDR3 is 14 residues long. V dropped 5 bases and J dropped 3; count of bases not matched to a gene: 5. This CDR3 reads CASSTRQGTDTQYF. The CDR3, as DNA: TGTGCCAGCAGTACTCGACAGGGAACAGATACGCAGTATTTT.

The chain has TRBV5-1 and TRBJ2-1, with D possibly being TRBD1 (5 bases). Germline V gene lookup returns CDR1 SGHRS and CDR2 YFSETQ. Trimming took off 6 bases at V and 7 bases at J, with 14 bases between the two ends. This CDR3 contains 13 residues. The CDR3 loop reads CASTERRTNEQFF. CDR3 sequence (DNA): TGCGCCAGCACGGAAAGGCGGACAAATGAGCAGTTCTTC.

This clonotype occurred a few times. The chain carries TRBV6-2 or TRBV6-3 and TRBJ2-1; 14 positions match TRBD2. After removal of 5 bases from V and 6 bases from J, the junction contained 6 bases not matched to a gene. CDR1 and CDR2 (germline): MNHEY, SVGEGT. The CDR3 totals 16 residues. CDR3 nucleotide sequence: TGTGCCAGCAGTAGGGGACTAGCGGGGGACCTCAATGAGCAGTTCTTC. Translating gives CASSRGLAGDLNEQFF.

The chain carries TRBV5-1 and TRBJ2-1, with TRBD1 identical over 8 bases. The CDR3 consists of 21 residues. Germline CDR1 SGHRS, CDR2 YFSETQ. V shed 0 bases and J 0 bases; nucleotides not matched to a gene: 17. The DNA for the CDR3 is TGCGCCAGCAGCTTGGGACGAGGCCGCGCGGGACAGGTTCGCTCCTACAATGAGCAGTTCTTC. This sequence encodes CASSLGRGRAGQVRSYNEQFF. Filled out from reference TRBV5-1 and TRBJ2-1, the complete variable domain reads KAGVTQTPRYLIKTRGQQVTLSCSPISGHRSVSWYQQTPGQGLQFLFEYFSETQRNKGNFPGRFSGRQFSNSRSEMNVSTLELGDSALYLCASSLGRGRAGQVRSYNEQFFGPGTRLTVL.

V is TRBV15 and J is TRBJ2-7, with D possibly matching TRBD1 (6 bases). V lost 1 base and J 2 bases, leaving 12 bases between the germline ends. CDR3 length: 15 amino acids. Germline assignment: CDR1 LNHNV and CDR2 YYDKDF (reference sequence). The CDR3 region has the DNA TGTGCCACCAGCAGAGTTAGGGACAAAACCTACGAGCAGTACTTC. Its translation is CATSRVRDKTYEQYF.

The V and J genes are TRBV4-2 and TRBJ1-1; D not certain. Germline-derived CDR1 and CDR2 are LGHNA and YNFKEQ. Trimming stripped 8 bases from V and 7 bases from J, with 17 bases between. CDR3 length equals 13 residues. The CDR3 loop reads CASGPAAGSEAFF. The CDR3 coding sequence is TGTGCCAGCGGCCCTGCAGCGGGGAGTGAAGCTTTCTTT.

This clonotype was picked up a small number of times. The chain joins TRBV14 to TRBJ2-1; D is ambiguous. Deletions cut 5 bases from V and 0 bases from J, with 14 bases between. The CDR3 has 16 residues. Per germline, CDR1 SGHDN and CDR2 FVKESK. This CDR3 is CASSLSDRSSYNEQFF. The CDR3 bases are TGTGCCAGCAGCTTGAGCGACCGAAGCTCCTACAATGAGCAGTTCTTC.

This clonotype was detected only a few times. J is TRBJ1-2 and V is TRBV6-6; tentatively, D is TRBD1 (6 bases). Per germline, CDR1 MNHNY and CDR2 SVGAGI (reference sequence). Deletions cut 8 bases from V and 6 bases from J, with 19 bases between. CDR3 length: 14 amino acids. CDR3 in DNA: TGTGCCAGCGACACGTTAACAGGGCTTGATGGCTACACCTTC. The encoded protein is CASDTLTGLDGYTF.

The rearrangement joins TRBV27 to TRBJ1-2; a possible D gene is TRBD1 (5 bases). The CDR3 has 15 amino acids. V shed 4 bases and J shed 5 bases, with 17 bases lying between them. Germline lookup yields CDR1 MNHEY and CDR2 SMNVEV (reference sequence). The CDR3 DNA reads TGTGCCAGCAGTTCCCTCGGCAGGGCCTGGTATGGCTACACCTTC. It encodes CASSSLGRAWYGYTF.

This clonotype was counted many times. A junction end diverges from the germline sequence, so it may reflect a read error. The rearrangement links TRBV28 to TRBJ2-1, with D tentatively TRBD2 (6 bases). The length of the CDR3 is 13 residues. Germline-derived CDR1 and CDR2 are MDHEN and SYDVKM. The CDR3 sequence: CASSLWGDNEQFF. In DNA form, the CDR3 reads TGTGCTAGCAGCTTATGGGGGGACAATGAGCAGTTCTTC.

Notes on this clonotype: The junction does not match germline at one end; this may be a read error. This chain joins TRBV6-2 or TRBV6-3 and TRBJ1-5; no definite D call. The CDR3 sequence is 16 residues long. Germline V gene lookup returns CDR1 MNHEY and CDR2 SVGEGT. CDR3 sequence reads: CASKGGINYSNQPQHF. The DNA for the CDR3 is TGTGCCAGCAAGGGAGGGATCAATTATAGCAACCAGCCCCAGCATTTT.

This chain connects TRBV27 to TRBJ2-7; D not resolved. CDR3 length: 13 residues. Germline CDR1 and CDR2: MNHEY and SMNVEV (reference sequence). Trimming removed 5 bases from V and 7 bases from J, with 15 bases in between. The CDR3 DNA follows: TGTGCCAGCAGTACCACCCAGTACAATGAGCAGTACTTC. Amino acids: CASSTTQYNEQYF.

J is TRBJ1-1 and V is TRBV7-9, with D possibly matching TRBD1 (5 bases). The V and J ends lost 3 bases and 10 bases respectively, with 12 bases between them. The V gene's germline CDR1 is SEHNR and CDR2 FQNEAQ (reference sequence). CDR3 length: 12 residues. CDR3 sequence (DNA): TGTGCCAGCAGCTTCCTAGGGGTTGGAGCTTTCTTT. Translated: CASSFLGVGAFF.

The chain employs TRBV7-2 and TRBJ1-1; D gene unclear. The CDR3 has 15 residues. Looked up from germline, CDR1 is SGHTA and CDR2 is FQGNSA. The V end lost 5 bases, the J end lost 0 bases, and 13 bases lay between the germline ends. The CDR3 DNA sequence: TGTGCCAGCAGCGAGTCCCTACCGGTGAACACTGAAGCTTTCTTT. Its translation: CASSESLPVNTEAFF.

This clonotype has at least ten counts. The chain carries TRBV4-3 and TRBJ2-3; TRBD2 matches at 10 bases. The CDR3 contains 14 residues. J was trimmed by 5 bases and V by 1 base; bases with no gene match: 0. Germline V gives CDR1 LGHNA, CDR2 YSLEER. Written as DNA, the CDR3 is TGCGCCAGCAGCCAAGGACTAGCGGGAGATACGCAGTATTTT. Translated, it gives CASSQGLAGDTQYF.

Only a few counts were recorded for this clonotype. J is TRBJ2-3 and V is TRBV12-3 or TRBV12-4; no clear D gene. V was cut by 0 bases and J by 4 bases, with 8 bases left in between. This CDR3 comprises 14 residues. This CDR3 is CASSLAETADTQYF. CDR3 nucleotides: TGTGCCAGCAGTTTAGCGGAGACTGCAGATACGCAGTATTTT.

This clonotype has more than one count but fewer than ten. The chain is built from TRBV4-1 and TRBJ1-2, with 7 bases fitting TRBD1. V was pared by 2 bases and J by 3 bases, with 12 bases of the junction left unmatched. CDR1 and CDR2 (germline): MGHRA, YSYEKL. The CDR3 has 17 residues. The CDR3 here is CASSQLSPGQIYYGYTF. The CDR3 coding sequence is TGCGCCAGCAGCCAACTATCTCCGGGACAGATATACTATGGCTACACCTTC.

The chain combines TRBV20-1 with TRBJ2-1, with TRBD2 matching 7 bases. The DNA end favors TRBJ2-7, so the J call may be wrong. Germline values: CDR1 DFQATT, CDR2 SNEGSKA (reference sequence). The length of the CDR3 is 17 residues. The CDR3 here is CSATGPPSGISYNEQYF. The CDR3 nucleotides read TGCAGTGCTACAGGCCCGCCCAGCGGGATCTCCTACAATGAGCAGTACTTC.

The gene calls are TRBV20-1 and TRBJ2-1, with 9 bases matching TRBD2. This CDR3 spans 16 amino acids. CDR1 and CDR2 from the germline V gene are DFQATT and SNEGSKA (reference sequence). Trimming removed 6 bases from V and 0 bases from J; junction bases left unmatched: 9. The CDR3 sequence is CSAPVSGGFSYNEQFF. The CDR3, as DNA: TGCAGTGCCCCCGTCAGCGGGGGGTTCTCCTACAATGAGCAGTTCTTC.

For this clonotype: Relative to the germline gene, one junction end is altered; a read error may explain this. The gene calls are TRBV29-1 and TRBJ1-1; no reliable D call. CDR1 and CDR2 from the germline V gene are SQVTM and ANQGSEA. The CDR3 covers 14 residues. This CDR3 is CSVKDFEGSTEAFF. The DNA of the CDR3 is TGCAGCGTTAAAGATTTCGAAGGGTCCACTGAAGCTTTCTTT.

The genes are TRBV30 and TRBJ2-2; D is unclear. The CDR3 extends over 14 amino acids. Trimming left V 5 bases short and J 6 bases short, with 16 bases between. The germline CDR1 and CDR2 sequences are GTSNPN and SVGIG (reference sequence). The CDR3: CAWEPVRYPGELFF. The CDR3, as DNA: TGTGCCTGGGAACCTGTGAGGTACCCCGGGGAGCTGTTTTTT.

This clonotype was detected once. This chain joins TRBV20-1 and TRBJ1-6, with 9 bases lining up with TRBD1. There are 15 residues in the CDR3. Trimming took 6 bases from V and 7 from J; bases not matched to a gene: 10. Germline V gene data show CDR1 as DFQATT and CDR2 as SNEGSKA (reference sequence). The CDR3 reads CSAPAVDRGNSPLHF. CDR3 DNA sequence: TGCAGTGCCCCAGCTGTGGACAGGGGAAATTCACCCCTCCACTTT.

The genes are TRBV7-9 and TRBJ2-1, with D possibly being TRBD2 (5 bases). CDR1 is SEHNR, CDR2 FQNEAQ, per germline (reference sequence). Trimming pared 4 bases from V and 0 bases from J, leaving 10 bases between. CDR3 length: 15 residues. The CDR3 DNA follows: TGTGCCAGCAGCTCCCGGGATACCTCCTACAATGAGCAGTTCTTC. Residues: CASSSRDTSYNEQFF.

The J gene is TRBJ2-7, the V gene TRBV6-5; 9 positions agree with TRBD2. The CDR3 runs to 14 residues. V was pared by 4 bases and J by 2 bases, with 3 bases of the junction left unmatched. CDR1 is MNHEY, CDR2 SVGAGI, per germline. CDR3 coding DNA: TGTGCCAGCAGTTTTAGCGGGAGTCCCTACGAGCAGTACTTC. Its protein is CASSFSGSPYEQYF.

The chain employs TRBV27 and TRBJ2-7; D is perhaps TRBD1 (5 bases). The CDR3 is 15 residues long. V was pared by 2 bases and J by 7 bases, with 18 bases between. Germline CDR1 is MNHEY and CDR2 is SMNVEV (reference sequence). CDR3 region: CASSLGQGRPNEQYF. CDR3 coding DNA: TGTGCCAGCAGTTTAGGTCAGGGCAGACCCAATGAGCAGTACTTC.

A few counts support this clonotype. V usage is TRBV27 and J usage is TRBJ1-1, with D maybe TRBD1 (6 bases). The CDR3 extends over 12 amino acids. V dropped 6 bases and J dropped 3 bases, with 8 bases sitting between them. CDR1 MNHEY and CDR2 SMNVEV come from the germline V gene (reference sequence). CDR3 loop: CASRSGDTEAFF. The DNA for the CDR3 is TGTGCCAGCAGGTCAGGGGACACTGAAGCTTTCTTT.